One and the same sample provided the 20 T cell receptor beta chains below, sequenced in a study of shared clonotypes between healthy human individuals. Assay used: immunoSEQ multiplex PCR; TCRdb lists only in-frame clones, some missing. Of approximately 400,000 clones listed, 96% were seen once; the top ten hold 0.32%. Sequencing was done on a sample of memory CD8+ T cells sorted from blood. This sample's subset: CD45RO+ cells pooled with CCR7-negative TemRA cells. Every receptor here comes from a man younger than 45 in good health.

This chain links TRBV7-3 with TRBJ2-1; no clear D gene. Looked up from germline, CDR1 is SGHTA and CDR2 is FQGTGA. The CDR3 contains 14 residues. V lost 1 base, J lost 6 bases, and 10 bases lay in between. CDR3 DNA sequence: TGTGCCAGCAGCTTAAACGGGCCAGCCAATGAGCAGTTCTTC. This codes for CASSLNGPANEQFF.

The rearrangement joins TRBV28 to TRBJ2-3; D gene unclear. V was cut by 2 bases and J by 3 bases, with 12 bases left in between. Germline lookup yields CDR1 MDHEN and CDR2 SYDVKM. The CDR3 loop spans 15 amino acids. CDR3 residues: CASSLIVIGTDTQYF. The CDR3 DNA follows: TGTGCCAGCAGTTTAATCGTCATTGGTACAGATACGCAGTATTTT.

The chain has TRBV6-1 and TRBJ2-7; TRBD2 aligns across 9 bases. The germline V gene encodes CDR1 MNHNS and CDR2 SASEGT. CDR3 length: 14 amino acids. The junction had 9 bases not matched to a gene; V was cut back by 8 bases and J by 4 bases. The CDR3, as DNA: TGTGCCAGCGGTCGTAGCGGGAGAGGGTACGAGCAGTACTTC. The encoded protein is CASGRSGRGYEQYF.

This chain links TRBV2 with TRBJ2-1, with 11 bases identical to TRBD2. The germline V gene encodes CDR1 SNHLY and CDR2 FYNNEI. The CDR3 is made up of 15 amino acids. V was clipped by 8 bases and J by 4 bases; unmatched bases: 7. The CDR3 DNA follows: TGTGCCAGCTCGGGACTAGCGGCCCTTTACAATGAGCAGTTCTTC. Translated, it gives CASSGLAALYNEQFF.

The chain has TRBV2 and TRBJ2-7; 10 bases line up with TRBD2. V trimming: 6 bases; J trimming: 7 bases; junction bases outside the gene matches: 6. CDR1 SNHLY and CDR2 FYNNEI come from the germline V gene. The CDR3 has 13 residues. This chain's CDR3 is CASRSGRAGEQYF. CDR3 bases: TGTGCCAGCAGGAGCGGGAGGGCCGGAGAGCAGTACTTC. The full variable domain, with the rest looked up from reference TRBV2 and TRBJ2-7, is EPEVTQTPSHQVTQMGQEVILRCVPISNHLYFYWYRQILGQKVEFLVSFYNNEISEKSEIFDDQFSVERPDGSNFTLKIRSTKLEDSAMYFCASRSGRAGEQYFGPGTRLTVT.

A single count supports this clone. The chain has TRBV28 and TRBJ2-3; 11 nucleotides match TRBD2. Trimming removed 3 bases from V and 9 bases from J; junction bases left unmatched: 8. Germline loops: CDR1 MDHEN, CDR2 SYDVKM. The CDR3 runs 15 residues. CDR3 coding DNA: TGTGCCAGCAGTTTTGGTAGCGGGAGGGCCCCGACGCAGTATTTT. This gives the protein CASSFGSGRAPTQYF.

The V gene is TRBV7-9, the J gene TRBJ1-4, with 9 bases identical to TRBD1. Trimming cost V 1 base and J 5 bases; bases outside gene matches: 5. The CDR3 loop spans 16 amino acids. Germline CDR1 reads SEHNR; CDR2 reads FQNEAQ (reference sequence). Written as DNA, the CDR3 is TGTGCCAGCAGCTTAGACACAGGGGGCCGAAATGAAAAACTGTTTTTT. This sequence encodes CASSLDTGGRNEKLFF.

V and J are TRBV7-2 and TRBJ2-3, with 9 bases identical to TRBD2. Germline V CDR1 and CDR2: SGHTA, FQGNSA. This CDR3 is 14 amino acids long. V was clipped by 5 bases and J by 7 bases; unmatched bases: 7. This CDR3 is CASSTGLASNTQYF. The DNA for the CDR3 is TGTGCCAGCAGCACGGGACTAGCAAGCAATACGCAGTATTTT.

Only one count was recorded for this clone. The identical CDR3 is also encoded by other nucleotide sequences in the sample. The V and J genes are TRBV7-9 and TRBJ1-2; perhaps TRBD1 as D (6 bases). From germline, CDR1 is SEHNR and CDR2 FQNEAQ (reference sequence). The CDR3 totals 14 residues. V lost 0 bases, J lost 4 bases, and 9 bases lay in between. CDR3 amino acids: CASSLAQGGYGYTF. The CDR3 coding sequence is TGTGCCAGCAGCTTAGCGCAAGGGGGCTATGGCTACACCTTC.

This clone was seen once. Different DNA sequences within this sample yield the same CDR3. The J gene is TRBJ2-7, the V gene TRBV9; 11 bases line up with TRBD2. Germline V gene sequence: CDR1 SGDLS, CDR2 YYNGEE. The ends lost 3 bases at V and 3 bases at J; junction bases unmatched: 2. This CDR3 region has 14 residues. CDR3 nucleotide sequence: TGTGCCAGCAGCGCCACTAGCGGGAGCTACGAGCAGTACTTC. Translated: CASSATSGSYEQYF.

DNA for the CDR3: TGTGCCAGTAGTATATTAAATGAGCAGTTCTTC. Translating it yields CASSILNEQFF. This chain uses TRBV19 with TRBJ2-1; the D is unclear. The V end was cut by 2 bases, the J end by 7 bases, with 3 bases between. The CDR3 covers 11 residues. CDR1 and CDR2 (germline): LNHDA, SQIVND (reference sequence).

The rearrangement joins TRBV5-1 to TRBJ2-2; possible D gene TRBD2, 6 bases. Trimming cost V 4 bases and J 0 bases, with 13 bases left between them. The V gene's germline CDR1 is SGHRS and CDR2 YFSETQ. This CDR3 is built from 16 residues. The DNA of the CDR3 is TGCGCCAGCAGCGTTCTAGCGAGTTCGAACACCGGGGAGCTGTTTTTT. It translates to CASSVLASSNTGELFF.

The rearrangement joins TRBV27 to TRBJ1-4; no reliable D call. Germline CDR1 and CDR2: MNHEY and SMNVEV (reference sequence). V was shortened by 6 bases and J by 7 bases, with 15 bases between the two germline ends. The CDR3 covers 14 residues. The CDR3 reads CASSMGWVGEKLFF. The CDR3 bases are TGTGCCAGCAGCATGGGTTGGGTTGGTGAAAAACTGTTTTTT.

The chain uses TRBV6-5 and TRBJ2-1, with 8 bases matching TRBD2. Trimming at V came to 6 bases and at J to 2 bases, leaving 6 bases not matched to a gene. The length of the CDR3 is 15 residues. The germline V gene encodes CDR1 MNHEY and CDR2 SVGAGI. CDR3: CASRESGSPYNEQFF. The CDR3 coding sequence is TGTGCCAGCAGGGAAAGCGGGAGCCCCTACAATGAGCAGTTCTTC.

This clone occurred once. The rearrangement joins TRBV4-2 to TRBJ2-7; 10 nucleotides agree with TRBD2. V dropped 1 base and J dropped 7; count of bases not matched to a gene: 7. This CDR3 is 15 amino acids long. Germline CDR1 reads LGHNA; CDR2 reads YNFKEQ. CDR3 in DNA: TGTGCCAGCAGCCAAGGAGCGGGAGGGCCAGGGGAGCAGTACTTC. Translation: CASSQGAGGPGEQYF.

V gene TRBV29-1 combines with J gene TRBJ2-1; no firm D call. The CDR3 has 12 amino acids. V gave up 6 bases and J gave up 2 bases, with 8 bases separating them. Per the germline V gene, CDR1 is SQVTM and CDR2 is ANQGSEA. CDR3 in amino acids: CSVNLPYNEQFF. CDR3 nucleotides: TGCAGCGTAAACTTACCCTACAATGAGCAGTTCTTC.

This clone was seen just once. The rearrangement joins TRBV11-2 to TRBJ2-7; 7 nucleotides match TRBD1. Trimming took 3 bases from V and 2 from J; bases not matched to a gene: 1. Per germline, CDR1 SGHAT and CDR2 FQNNGV. This CDR3 region has 13 residues. Here the CDR3 reads CASSLTGPYEQYF. CDR3 in DNA: TGTGCCAGCAGCTTGACAGGGCCCTACGAGCAGTACTTC.

CDR3 coding DNA: TGCAGCGTTGAGGGGTGGGGTCAAATAGGGACTGAAGCTTTCTTT. Translation: CSVEGWGQIGTEAFF. The chain is built from TRBV29-1 and TRBJ1-1; no reliable D call. V was shortened by 3 bases and J by 5 bases, with 19 bases between the two germline ends. Germline V gives CDR1 SQVTM, CDR2 ANQGSEA. This CDR3 spans 15 amino acids.

V usage is TRBV7-6 and J usage is TRBJ2-7; D ambiguous. Trimming removed 9 bases at V and 2 bases at J, with 8 bases between. The CDR3 length is 11 residues. Per germline, CDR1 SGHVS and CDR2 FNYEAQ. CDR3 region: CARDATYEQYF. DNA for the CDR3: TGTGCCAGGGACGCTACCTACGAGCAGTACTTC.

CDR3 amino acids: CASSRPGLGASVEQYF. The CDR3 nucleotides read TGCGCCAGCAGCAGACCGGGACTAGGGGCTTCTGTTGAGCAGTACTTC. This chain connects TRBV10-2 to TRBJ2-7; 8 nucleotides line up with TRBD2. CDR1 WSHSY and CDR2 SAAADI come from the germline V gene. The CDR3 has 16 amino acids. V shed 6 bases and J 7 bases; nucleotides not matched to a gene: 17.